This T cell receptor beta chain was obtained from a study of blood T cell repertoires in COVID-19. Study at large: COVID-19 samples, acute and convalescent, were from the United States, Italy and Spain. PBMCs, B-cell-depleted T cells, or T cells provided the cDNA or gDNA that made up the material.

In the authors' methods: For nucleated cells, counts were estimated from reference gene primer amplification. Using immunoSEQ multiplex PCR, the repertoire was profiled, and TCRdb retains in-frame clones only, with some absent. That table is the source of V, J and clone size, and D and trimming were worked out from the DNA. The sample has about 95,000 clones; about four fifths are singletons. Germline CDR1 MNHEY, CDR2 SMNVEV (reference sequence). The CDR3 sequence is 14 residues long. Trimming took 6 bases from V and 9 from J; bases not matched to a gene: 9. Seattle-derived patients entered the study during active infection and were followed longitudinally.

The specimen sequenced was peripheral blood. The clonotype originates from an older man with COVID-19, enrolled during active disease. The rearrangement uses TRBV27 and TRBJ1-2, with 11 bases matching TRBD1. CDR3 DNA sequence: TGTGCCAGCAGGAACAGGGGGACAGGGGGGAGCTACACCTTC. It encodes CASRNRGTGGSYTF.